This is a list of T cell receptor beta chains from one sample in a study of graft-versus-host responses after intestinal transplantation. For these receptors, no antigen is known. TCRdb's copy holds only in-frame clones and misses some; the assay was immunoSEQ multiplex PCR. This sample has around 90,000 clones, with around 90% found just once. Specimen: unstimulated CD4+ T cells sorted from spleen or lymph node cells, collected before intestinal transplant. These receptors originate from a human donor who received an intestinal transplant. The CDR3 runs from the conserved cysteine through the conserved F or W. The order of the fields is V gene, clone size, J gene, D gene, CDR3 DNA, CDR3 protein. The D gene is left open where the match is weak. Not all rows give a size; the values are once, few, many and, for expanded clones, a class.

V: TRBV19
size: .
J: TRBJ2-7
D: .
DNA: TGTGCCAGTAGTATCCGGGACTCCCAGCCCTACGAGCAGTACTTC
CDR3: CASSIRDSQPYEQYF

V: TRBV7-2
size: .
J: TRBJ2-7
D: TRBD2
DNA: TGTGCCAGCAGCTCAAACCCCCTAGCGGGTGTTAGGTACGAGCAGTACTTC
CDR3: CASSSNPLAGVRYEQYF

V: TRBV7-2
size: .
J: TRBJ1-2
D: .
DNA: TGTGCCAGCAGCTTAAAGGCAGGGACTAACTATGGCTACACCTTC
CDR3: CASSLKAGTNYGYTF

V: TRBV7-2
size: .
J: TRBJ1-1
D: .
DNA: TGTGCCAGCAGCTTGTGGGGGGATCCTGAAGCTTTCTTT
CDR3: CASSLWGDPEAFF

V: TRBV2
size: .
J: TRBJ2-7
D: TRBD1
DNA: TGTGCCAGCATCACCGGGACAGGGGCTTACGAGCAGTACTTC
CDR3: CASITGTGAYEQYF

V: TRBV5-1
size: .
J: TRBJ2-7
D: .
DNA: TGCGCCAGCAGCCAGGGACGGGGGGAGCAGTACTTC
CDR3: CASSQGRGEQYF

V: TRBV2
size: once
J: TRBJ1-5
D: .
DNA: TGTGCCAGCAGTGAAGTCGATTTGGACGGGTATAGCAATCAGCCCCAGCATTTT
CDR3: CASSEVDLDGYSNQPQHF

V: TRBV18
size: .
J: TRBJ2-5
D: .
DNA: TGTGCCAGCTCACTAAGGGGGGAGACCCAGTACTTC
CDR3: CASSLRGETQYF

V: TRBV9
size: once
J: TRBJ2-1
D: TRBD1
DNA: TGTGCCAGCAGCGAGGGGACAGGGGGCTACTGGGGCCCATCCTACAATGAGCAGTTCTTC
CDR3: CASSEGTGGYWGPSYNEQFF

V: TRBV6-5
size: .
J: TRBJ2-1
D: .
DNA: TGTGCCAGCAGTACCGACTCAAGCTCCTACAATGAGCAGTTCTTC
CDR3: CASSTDSSSYNEQFF

V: TRBV2
size: .
J: TRBJ2-1
D: .
DNA: TGTGCCAGCACTACTGCAAATGAGCAGTTCTTC
CDR3: CASTTANEQFF

V: TRBV7-8
size: .
J: TRBJ2-1
D: TRBD2
DNA: TGTGCCAGCAGCTCTTACAGTTTATATCAACCGGGACTAGCGGGAGCTTACAATGAGCAGTTCTTC
CDR3: CASSSYSLYQPGLAGAYNEQFF

V: TRBV6-5
size: few
J: TRBJ2-3
D: .
DNA: TGTGCCAGCAGTTACGGGGGGGGCTGGGGCACAGATACGCAGTATTTT
CDR3: CASSYGGGWGTDTQYF

V: TRBV27
size: .
J: TRBJ2-7
D: .
DNA: TGTGCCAGCAGTTTAGCCTCCCCTAACGAGCAGTACTTC
CDR3: CASSLASPNEQYF

V: TRBV23-1
size: .
J: TRBJ2-5
D: TRBD2
DNA: TGCGCCAGCAGTCAACCCACTCTCGGGACTAGCGGGAGGAACCAAGAGACCCAGTACTTC
CDR3: CASSQPTLGTSGRNQETQYF

V: TRBV29-1
size: few
J: TRBJ2-1
D: TRBD2
DNA: TGCAGCGTCCCTGTAAGTAGCGGGAGCCCCAATGAGCAGTTCTTC
CDR3: CSVPVSSGSPNEQFF

V: TRBV18
size: .
J: TRBJ2-2
D: .
DNA: TGTGCCAGCTCGACTTTAGACAGACCCACCGGGGAGCTGTTTTTT
CDR3: CASSTLDRPTGELFF

V: TRBV18
size: .
J: TRBJ1-5
D: .
DNA: TGTGCCAGCTCACGACCGGGAGGGGATCAGCCCCAGCATTTT
CDR3: CASSRPGGDQPQHF

V: TRBV13
size: .
J: TRBJ1-4
D: TRBD1
DNA: TGTGCCAGCAGCTTAGGCACAGGGGGCGGGCGTGAAAAACTGTTTTTT
CDR3: CASSLGTGGGREKLFF

V: TRBV18
size: once
J: TRBJ1-1
D: TRBD1
DNA: TGTGCCACCCCTGGGGAGGGGGCTGGTACTGAAGCTTTCTTT
CDR3: CATPGEGAGTEAFF

V: TRBV19
size: once
J: TRBJ2-7
D: TRBD1
DNA: TGTGCCAGTAGTATAGAACCCCCCGGGACAGGGGACTACGAGCAGTACTTC
CDR3: CASSIEPPGTGDYEQYF

V: TRBV30
size: few
J: TRBJ1-2
D: .
DNA: TGTGCCTGGGGGGCCGGGGGGGCACAACACGGTGGCTACACCTTC
CDR3: CAWGAGGAQHGGYTF

V: TRBV19
size: .
J: TRBJ2-2
D: .
DNA: TGTGCCAGTAGCCCGGCCGCCGGGGAGCTGTTTTTT
CDR3: CASSPAAGELFF

V: TRBV18
size: .
J: TRBJ2-5
D: .
DNA: TGTGCCAGCTCACCAAGCCGACTTGACGTGGCCCAGTACTTC
CDR3: CASSPSRLDVAQYF

V: TRBV5-1
size: .
J: TRBJ2-1
D: TRBD2
DNA: TGCGCCAGCAGCCGGGTAGCGGGAGGTCGAAATGAGCAGTTCTTC
CDR3: CASSRVAGGRNEQFF

V: TRBV5-4
size: .
J: TRBJ1-2
D: TRBD1
DNA: TGTGCCAGCAGCTTGGGCGGGGGACAGGGACCTACTAATGGCTACACCTTC
CDR3: CASSLGGGQGPTNGYTF

V: TRBV4-1
size: .
J: TRBJ2-3
D: TRBD2
DNA: TGCGCCAGCAGCCATTACCCGGGACTAGCGGGAGGAGTGATAGTGGCAGATACGCAGTATTTT
CDR3: CASSHYPGLAGGVIVADTQYF